The 9 T cell receptor beta chains presented below share a single source sample, sequenced in a study of blood T cell repertoires in COVID-19. TCRdb keeps only in-frame clones here, not all; method: immunoSEQ multiplex PCR. Found here are roughly 180,000 clones, more than 70% of them singletons; the top ten hold 8% to 11%. Sequenced material: peripheral blood. These receptors all stem from an elderly woman with active or convalescent COVID-19.

This clone was counted between two and nine times. The chain combines TRBV12-2 with TRBJ1-2. TRBV12-2 is a recognized pseudogene. There are 18 residues in the CDR3. CDR3 coding DNA: TGTGCAAGTCGCCCCTCAGAAGGGACTCAAGCCGGGCACTATGGCTACACCTTC. Protein sequence: CASRPSEGTQAGHYGYTF.

The chain couples TRBV30 to TRBJ1-1; D is unclear. V lost 2 bases, J lost 0 bases, and 10 bases lay in between. There are 14 residues in the CDR3. CDR1 is GTSNPN and CDR2 is SVGIG in the germline V gene (reference sequence). CDR3 protein: CAWSRGNMNTEAFF. In DNA form, the CDR3 reads TGTGCCTGGAGTCGCGGTAACATGAACACTGAAGCTTTCTTT.

The rearrangement uses TRBV4-2 and TRBJ2-5; D possibly corresponds to TRBD2 (6 bases). V was shortened by 2 bases and J by 5 bases, with 12 bases between the two germline ends. This CDR3 has 14 amino acids. The germline V gene has CDR1 LGHNA and CDR2 YNFKEQ. The CDR3 bases are TGTGCCAGCAGCCAACCGGGAGATCTCGAGACCCAGTACTTC. Translation gives CASSQPGDLETQYF.

The gene calls are TRBV6-4 and TRBJ2-1, with 10 nucleotides matching TRBD2. Germline CDR1 is MRHNA and CDR2 is SNTAGT. V lost 4 bases and J lost 8; bases outside the gene matches: 5. The CDR3 is made up of 14 amino acids. CDR3 sequence (DNA): TGTGCCAGCAGTGTTCTAGCGGGAGTGGATGAGCAGTTCTTC. Its translation: CASSVLAGVDEQFF.

The gene calls are TRBV21-1 and TRBJ2-1; TRBD2, the table's D call, lacks a check against the DNA. TRBV21-1 is a pseudogene locus. This CDR3 comprises 17 residues. CDR3 region: CASSNGLAGASWNEQFF. DNA for the CDR3: TGTGCCAGCAGCAATGGACTAGCGGGAGCATCCTGGAATGAGCAGTTCTTC.

The chain joins TRBV5-4 to TRBJ2-4, with D maybe TRBD2 (6 bases). This CDR3 has 15 amino acids. Trimming cost V 0 bases and J 0 bases, with 7 bases left between them. Germline CDR1 and CDR2: SGHNT and YYREEE (reference sequence). The CDR3 region is CASSLGGVAKNIQYF. The CDR3 nucleotides read TGTGCCAGCAGCTTGGGGGGGGTAGCCAAAAACATTCAGTACTTC.

J is TRBJ2-7 and V is TRBV12-3 or TRBV12-4, with 8 nucleotides matching TRBD1. V was pared by 6 bases and J by 6 bases, with 4 bases of the junction left unmatched. The CDR3 extends over 12 amino acids. The CDR3: CASSPDRVEQYF. As DNA, the CDR3 is TGTGCCAGCAGCCCGGACAGGGTCGAGCAGTACTTC.

Only one count was recorded for this clone. The chain has TRBV6-4 and TRBJ1-1; D is undetermined. Germline V gene data show CDR1 as MRHNA and CDR2 as SNTAGT. The CDR3 runs to 11 residues. The germline V and J ends were trimmed by 5 bases and 5 bases, with 6 bases remaining between them. The CDR3 protein is CASSYGTEAFF. Written as DNA, the CDR3 is TGTGCCAGCAGTTACGGGACTGAAGCTTTCTTT.

In this sample, this clone turned up once. V usage is TRBV28 and J usage is TRBJ1-3, with D perhaps matching TRBD1 (5 bases). V was clipped by 2 bases and J by 1 base, with 15 bases between them. CDR1 and CDR2 from the germline V gene are MDHEN and SYDVKM. The CDR3 loop spans 17 amino acids. CDR3 region: CASSLGVGQSSGNTIYF. Written as DNA, the CDR3 is TGTGCCAGCAGTTTAGGAGTGGGGCAGTCTTCTGGAAACACCATATATTTT.